The 27 T cell receptor beta chains presented below share a single source sample, sequenced in a study of T cells after yellow fever vaccination. TCRdb itself ran the 5' RACE reads through MiXCR, one entry per CDR3 protein. Among some 240,000 distinct CDR3 sequences, about 5% were seen once, and the ten largest hold about 3.5%. Source: CD4+ T cells sorted from PBMCs, taken on the day of the yellow fever booster vaccination. All receptors derive from a man younger than 30 who received the YFV17D yellow fever vaccine.

The rearrangement links TRBV2 to TRBJ1-5; TRBD1 matches 9 bases. CDR1 is SNHLY, CDR2 FYNNEI, per germline. CDR3 size: 15 residues. The V segment lost 6 bases and the J segment 5 bases; nucleotides outside the gene matches: 8. CDR3 region: CASSATGGRDQPQHF. The CDR3 DNA is TGTGCCAGCAGCGCCACAGGGGGCAGGGATCAGCCCCAGCATTTT.

This clonotype appeared a few times. The chain links TRBV18 to TRBJ2-3; 12 bases map to TRBD2. The junction had 5 bases not matched to a gene; V was cut back by 3 bases and J by 4 bases. The germline gives CDR1 KGHSH, CDR2 LQKENI. The CDR3 is made up of 16 amino acids. This chain's CDR3 is CASSPGLAGLSDTQYF. CDR3 nucleotides: TGTGCCAGCTCACCCGGACTAGCGGGGTTGTCAGATACGCAGTATTTT.

The gene calls are TRBV18 and TRBJ2-7; tentatively, D is TRBD1 or TRBD2 (5 bases each). The germline V gene encodes CDR1 KGHSH and CDR2 LQKENI. The CDR3 length is 15 residues. V dropped 6 bases and J dropped 0 bases, with 15 bases sitting between them. CDR3 DNA: TGTGCCAGCTCCCTCTTGAGGGGAAGCTCCTACGAGCAGTACTTC. Translated, it gives CASSLLRGSSYEQYF.

This clonotype occurred many times. The rearrangement uses TRBV20-1 and TRBJ2-7; perhaps TRBD2 as D (5 bases). CDR1 is DFQATT, CDR2 SNEGSKA, per germline (reference sequence). Trimming took off 6 bases at V and 5 bases at J, with 17 bases between the two ends. This CDR3 has 13 residues. The CDR3 is CSANVQVGDEQYV. The DNA of the CDR3 is TGCAGTGCAAATGTTCAGGTCGGGGACGAGCAGTACGTC.

This clonotype was seen a handful of times. The chain recombines TRBV6-2 or TRBV6-3 with TRBJ2-5, with 7 bases fitting TRBD2. Germline CDR1 is MNHEY and CDR2 is SVGEGT. J was trimmed by 0 bases and V by 2 bases; bases with no gene match: 12. The CDR3 is 18 residues long. The CDR3 region is CASSYGVQRGSYQETQYF. The CDR3 DNA follows: TGTGCCAGCAGTTACGGAGTCCAGCGGGGATCGTACCAAGAGACCCAGTACTTC.

As concerns this clonotype: Compared with germline, one end of the junction differs, possibly owing to a read error. The chain recombines TRBV6-5 with TRBJ1-1, with no clear D. CDR3 size: 14 residues. CDR1 is MNHEY, CDR2 SVGAGI, per germline. CDR3 in amino acids: CACSSPGMNTEAFF. CDR3 nucleotides: TGTGCCTGCAGTTCCCCGGGAATGAACACTGAAGCTTTCTTT.

The rearrangement joins TRBV7-9 to TRBJ2-5, with TRBD2 matching 7 bases. Germline V gene data show CDR1 as SEHNR and CDR2 as FQNEAQ (reference sequence). This CDR3 is built from 16 residues. V gave up 1 base and J gave up 5 bases; unmatched junction bases: 10. For the CDR3, the DNA is TGTGCCAGCAGCTTAGGCGGGGGATATTCATTCGAGACCCAGTACTTC. Amino acid sequence: CASSLGGGYSFETQYF.

This chain uses TRBV12-3 or TRBV12-4 with TRBJ2-7; a weak D match, TRBD1 (5 bases). V was cut by 6 bases and J by 4 bases, with 10 bases left in between. The CDR3 runs to 12 residues. The CDR3 reads CASSPDNYEQYV. As DNA, the CDR3 is TGTGCCAGCAGCCCGGACAATTACGAGCAGTACGTC.

In this sample, this clonotype turned up a few times. The V call is TRBV20-1, the J call TRBJ1-5; the D is unclear. The CDR3 covers 14 residues. Germline V CDR1 and CDR2: DFQATT, SNEGSKA (reference sequence). V lost 2 bases and J lost 2, with 10 bases in between. This CDR3 reads CSARPGLGNQPQHF. CDR3 nucleotide sequence: TGCAGTGCTAGACCGGGGTTGGGCAATCAGCCCCAGCATTTT.

In its sample, this clonotype was seen many times. V usage is TRBV10-1 and J usage is TRBJ2-2; possible D gene TRBD1, 7 bases. V was pared by 5 bases and J by 4 bases, with 11 bases between. Germline lookup yields CDR1 WNHNN and CDR2 SYGVQD (reference sequence). The CDR3 runs to 14 residues. CDR3 in DNA: TGCGCCAGCAGTTTTCAGGGGGGCACCGGGGAGCTGTTTTTT. Its protein product is CASSFQGGTGELFF.

This clonotype came up many times. The CDR3: CASSCRARSGYV. CDR3 nucleotide sequence: TGTGCCAGCAGTTGTCGGGCCCGGAGTGGGTACGTC. The chain joins TRBV28 to TRBJ2-7; no definite D call. CDR3 size: 12 residues. CDR1 is MDHEN and CDR2 is SYDVKM in the germline V gene. Trimming stripped 4 bases from V and 12 bases from J, with 16 bases between.

This clonotype was counted only a few times. This sequence joins TRBV20-1 and TRBJ1-5, with 7 bases aligning to TRBD1. CDR1 and CDR2 (germline): DFQATT, SNEGSKA (reference sequence). This CDR3 has 13 residues. After removal of 6 bases from V and 9 bases from J, the junction contained 11 bases not matched to a gene. The DNA of the CDR3 is TGCAGTGCCAGCACAGGGGAATTTCGGCCCCAGCATTTT. Translation gives CSASTGEFRPQHF.

This clonotype was seen only a few times. The chain links TRBV6-5 to TRBJ2-7, with D possibly matching TRBD2 (6 bases). This CDR3 is 14 amino acids long. Looked up from germline, CDR1 is MNHEY and CDR2 is SVGAGI. The V and J ends lost 6 bases and 0 bases respectively, with 12 bases between them. CDR3 sequence: CASRSPGSSYEQYV. The CDR3 region has the DNA TGTGCCAGCAGGTCGCCCGGGAGCTCCTACGAGCAGTACGTC.

V gene TRBV12-3 or TRBV12-4 combines with J gene TRBJ1-2, with D maybe TRBD1 (5 bases). With 2 bases removed from V and 8 bases from J, the gap between germline ends came to 12 bases. This CDR3 region has 13 residues. CDR3 in amino acids: CASSLRGLWGYTF. CDR3 sequence (DNA): TGTGCCAGCAGTTTACGGGGGTTGTGGGGCTACACCTTC.

This chain uses TRBV7-2 with TRBJ1-5, with D possibly TRBD1 on 5 matching bases. Germline V CDR1 and CDR2: SGHTA, FQGNSA. This CDR3 has 14 amino acids. Between the trimmed V and J ends, which lost 5 bases and 4 bases, there was a span of 12 bases. The CDR3 region has the DNA TGTGCCAGCAGCGCCAATGGGGGGAATCAGCCCCAGCATTTT. As protein: CASSANGGNQPQHF.

This clonotype has ten or more counts. The chain combines TRBV5-1 with TRBJ2-4; 9 positions agree with TRBD1. CDR1 is SGHRS and CDR2 is YFSETQ in the germline V gene. This CDR3 region has 14 residues. V gave up 0 bases and J gave up 5 bases; unmatched junction bases: 0. The CDR3 region has the DNA TGCGCCAGCAGCTTGGGACAGGGGGAAAACATTCAGTACTTC. Protein product: CASSLGQGENIQYF.

At least ten counts were recorded for this clonotype. The rearrangement links TRBV12-3 or TRBV12-4 to TRBJ1-2; D gene unclear. This CDR3 has 17 amino acids. V was clipped by 3 bases and J by 6 bases, with 23 bases between them. The CDR3 sequence is CASSLHRSLSEKDGYTF. The CDR3 coding sequence is TGTGCCAGCAGTTTGCATCGGAGCCTCAGTGAGAAGGATGGCTACACCTTC.

This clonotype was detected ten times or more. The genes are TRBV24-1 and TRBJ2-1; a weak D match, TRBD1 (5 bases). This CDR3 has 16 amino acids. The V gene's germline CDR1 is KGHDR and CDR2 SFDVKD. Deletions cut 5 bases from V and 4 bases from J, with 17 bases between. The DNA for the CDR3 is TGTGCCACCAGTGGCGATCGCGCCAGGGAATACAATGAGCAGTTCTTC. Protein sequence: CATSGDRAREYNEQFF.

This clonotype was seen at least ten times. The V call is TRBV12-3 or TRBV12-4, the J call TRBJ2-5; D gene unclear. The V end lost 7 bases, the J end lost 0 bases, and 9 bases lay between the germline ends. The CDR3 consists of 13 residues. The CDR3 coding sequence is TGTGCCAGCACCTCACAGTACCAAGAGACCCAGTACTTC. Translation gives CASTSQYQETQYF.

This chain links TRBV7-6 with TRBJ1-1, with D possibly being TRBD1 (6 bases). This CDR3 has 14 residues. Germline assignment: CDR1 SGHVS and CDR2 FNYEAQ. The V and J ends lost 5 bases and 11 bases respectively, with 21 bases between them. This chain's CDR3 is CASSPLPGQGSAFF. In nucleotides, the CDR3 is TGTGCCAGCAGCCCCCTCCCCGGGCAGGGGAGCGCTTTCTTT.

This clonotype was seen at least ten times. J is TRBJ2-1 and V is TRBV29-1, with D possibly called TRBD1 or TRBD2 (5 bases each). This CDR3 spans 12 amino acids. Germline CDR1 is SQVTM and CDR2 is ANQGSEA. Trimming stripped 7 bases from V and 4 bases from J, with 11 bases between. CDR3 coding DNA: TGCAGCGAGGGACCGCTATACAATGAGCAGTTCTTC. It specifies CSEGPLYNEQFF.

This clonotype has more than one count but fewer than ten. This rearrangement joins TRBV7-8 to TRBJ1-1, with D possibly being TRBD1 (6 bases). V was cut by 5 bases and J by 13 bases, with 23 bases left in between. Per the germline V gene, CDR1 is SGHVS and CDR2 is FQNEAQ. The CDR3 contains 14 residues. CDR3 residues: CASSQYNRDSKVFF. For the CDR3, the DNA is TGTGCCAGCAGCCAATATAACAGGGATTCGAAAGTTTTCTTT.

The CDR3 DNA follows: TGTGCCAGCCAACTGACTAGCGGGGTAGATACGCAGTATTTT. The encoded protein is CASQLTSGVDTQYF. V is TRBV12-3 or TRBV12-4 and J is TRBJ2-3; 11 bases align to TRBD2. V shed 8 bases and J 5 bases; nucleotides not matched to a gene: 6. This CDR3 comprises 14 residues.

This clonotype has a handful of counts. The V and J genes are TRBV7-2 and TRBJ2-4, with TRBD2 matching over 9 bases. The germline gives CDR1 SGHTA, CDR2 FQGNSA. The CDR3 totals 13 residues. V trimming: 5 bases; J trimming: 8 bases; junction bases outside the gene matches: 4. The CDR3 reads CASSPQRGDIQYF. CDR3 bases: TGTGCCAGCAGCCCCCAGCGGGGGGACATTCAGTACTTC.

The V gene is TRBV7-3, the J gene TRBJ1-3; D gene uncertain. This CDR3 is built from 14 residues. Germline CDR1 SGHTA, CDR2 FQGTGA. V was pared by 6 bases and J by 1 base, with 10 bases between. CDR3: CASSSGLSGNTIYF. DNA for the CDR3: TGTGCCAGCAGTTCCGGACTGTCTGGAAACACCATATATTTT.

This clonotype has ten or more counts. This chain connects TRBV12-3 or TRBV12-4 to TRBJ2-5; no clear D gene. The CDR3 contains 14 residues. Trimming shortened V by 5 bases and J by 6 bases, and 16 bases separated the two germline ends. The chain's CDR3 is CASSPPLAGQTQYF. In DNA, the CDR3 is TGTGCCAGCAGTCCCCCCTTGGCTGGGCAGACCCAGTACTTC.

This clonotype was seen many times. The chain couples TRBV12-3 or TRBV12-4 to TRBJ2-3; 8 nucleotides agree with TRBD2. With V trimmed by 7 bases and J by 6 bases, 6 bases remained unmatched. This CDR3 comprises 13 residues. The DNA of the CDR3 is TGTGCCAGCAACGGGGGGGCCTTTGATACGCAGTATTTT. Translated, it gives CASNGGAFDTQYF.